The 29 T cell receptor beta chains listed next were all sequenced from one sample in a study of blood T cell repertoires in COVID-19. The repertoire was sequenced with immunoSEQ multiplex PCR; TCRdb's copy has only in-frame clones and lacks some. This table holds 250,000 to 350,000 clones, around 90% found once. Source material: peripheral blood. These receptors all come from a woman in her thirties or forties who had recovered from COVID-19.

The chain couples TRBV30 to TRBJ2-5; TRBD1 might be the D (6 bases). The CDR3 extends over 12 amino acids. Germline V gene sequence: CDR1 GTSNPN, CDR2 SVGIG (reference sequence). V shed 2 bases and J shed 4 bases, with 8 bases lying between them. DNA of the CDR3: TGTGCCTGGAGTACAGGGTCAGAGACCCAGTACTTC. Its translation is CAWSTGSETQYF.

The chain carries TRBV29-1 and TRBJ2-7, with TRBD1 matching 10 bases. Unmatched junction bases numbered 16, after V lost 7 bases and J lost 7 bases. Germline V gene sequence: CDR1 SQVTM, CDR2 ANQGSEA. This CDR3 region has 15 residues. The CDR3 DNA reads TGCAGCGCCGAACTTAGGACAGGGGGAGTGTGGGAGCAGTACTTC. The encoded protein is CSAELRTGGVWEQYF.

This rearrangement joins TRBV28 to TRBJ1-2, with 7 bases aligning to TRBD1. This CDR3 has 14 amino acids. V was clipped by 3 bases and J by 6 bases; unmatched bases: 7. CDR1 is MDHEN, CDR2 SYDVKM, per germline. The CDR3, as DNA: TGTGCCAGCAGTTTCGGGACAGTTAGGAATGGCTACACCTTC. This sequence encodes CASSFGTVRNGYTF.

The chain couples TRBV5-4 to TRBJ2-3; D gene unclear. V dropped 9 bases and J dropped 1 base, with 18 bases sitting between them. Germline V lookup: CDR1 SGHNT, CDR2 YYREEE (reference sequence). The CDR3 has 15 residues. CDR3 loop: CATEDPSAGTDTQYF. The CDR3 DNA sequence: TGTGCCACCGAAGATCCATCGGCGGGCACAGATACGCAGTATTTT.

V and J are TRBV5-1 and TRBJ2-1; D is unresolved. V was cut by 3 bases and J by 6 bases, with 7 bases left in between. From germline, CDR1 is SGHRS and CDR2 YFSETQ. The CDR3 spans 12 residues. The CDR3 sequence is CASSSNSNEQFF. CDR3 in DNA: TGCGCCAGCAGCTCCAATAGCAATGAGCAGTTCTTC. Full variable domain (rest looked up from reference TRBV5-1 and TRBJ2-1): KAGVTQTPRYLIKTRGQQVTLSCSPISGHRSVSWYQQTPGQGLQFLFEYFSETQRNKGNFPGRFSGRQFSNSRSEMNVSTLELGDSALYLCASSSNSNEQFFGPGTRLTVL.

The count of this clone is one. CDR3 residues: CASSPPSSYNEQFF. In nucleotides, the CDR3 is TGTGCCAGCAGCCCCCCTAGTTCCTACAATGAGCAGTTCTTC. This chain connects TRBV9 to TRBJ2-1; no reliable D call. CDR1 is SGDLS and CDR2 is YYNGEE in the germline V gene. This CDR3 has 14 residues. V lost 4 bases, J lost 1 base, and 9 bases lay in between.

The chain links TRBV7-2 to TRBJ2-1, with a possible D match to TRBD2 (5 bases). Trimming shortened V by 0 bases and J by 4 bases, and 7 bases separated the two germline ends. The CDR3 sequence is 14 residues long. Germline V gene sequence: CDR1 SGHTA, CDR2 FQGNSA. The CDR3 nucleotides are TGTGCCAGCAGCTTAGCGGGAGAGTACAATGAGCAGTTCTTC. This sequence encodes CASSLAGEYNEQFF.

The chain links TRBV5-6 to TRBJ2-3; 10 bases line up with TRBD2. This CDR3 is 16 amino acids long. The J segment lost 1 base and the V segment lost 3 bases, leaving 5 bases of the junction unmatched. Germline-derived CDR1 and CDR2 are SGHDT and YYEEEE. Written as DNA, the CDR3 is TGTGCCAGCAGCTACCATGGACTAGCGGGCACAGATACGCAGTATTTT. This encodes CASSYHGLAGTDTQYF.

V is TRBV6-1 and J is TRBJ1-5; 8 nucleotides agree with TRBD1. The germline CDR1 and CDR2 sequences are MNHNS and SASEGT. V lost 2 bases to trimming and J lost 3 bases; unmatched junction nucleotides: 3. The CDR3 sequence is 15 residues long. CDR3 DNA: TGTGCCAGCAGTGAATACAGGGGGAACAATCAGCCCCAGCATTTT. Protein: CASSEYRGNNQPQHF.

The chain combines TRBV7-2 with TRBJ1-2, with D perhaps matching TRBD1 (6 bases). This CDR3 is 14 amino acids long. The germline V gene encodes CDR1 SGHTA and CDR2 FQGNSA. Trimming shortened V by 3 bases and J by 6 bases, and 14 bases separated the two germline ends. The CDR3 spells CASSLRGGANGYTF. The CDR3 region has the DNA TGTGCCAGCAGCTTGAGGGGGGGCGCGAATGGCTACACCTTC.

The V call is TRBV14, the J call TRBJ2-7; weak D call: TRBD2 (7 bases). Per germline, CDR1 SGHDN and CDR2 FVKESK. Trimming shortened V by 5 bases and J by 6 bases, and 14 bases separated the two germline ends. This CDR3 region has 13 residues. The CDR3 DNA sequence: TGTGCCAGCAGCATTACGGGGGGCTCCGAGCAGTACTTC. Translating it yields CASSITGGSEQYF. Together with reference TRBV14 and TRBJ2-7, the CDR3 gives the full variable domain: EAGVTQFPSHSVIEKGQTVTLRCDPISGHDNLYWYRRVMGKEIKFLLHFVKESKQDESGMPNNRFLAERTGGTYSTLKVQPAELEDSGVYFCASSITGGSEQYFGPGTRLTVT.

This clone was seen a handful of times. The V call is TRBV6-5, the J call TRBJ2-7, with a tentative D call TRBD2 (6 bases). CDR1 and CDR2 from the germline V gene are MNHEY and SVGAGI. V was shortened by 4 bases and J by 2 bases, with 12 bases between the two germline ends. The CDR3 contains 14 residues. The CDR3 DNA is TGTGCCAGCAGTTCCGGCGCGGGGACCTACGAGCAGTACTTC. The encoded protein is CASSSGAGTYEQYF.

This chain uses TRBV3-1 (or the pseudogene TRBV3-2) with TRBJ1-1; D remains ambiguous. CDR1 and CDR2 from the germline V gene are LGHDT and YNNKEL (reference sequence). This CDR3 comprises 14 residues. V dropped 5 bases and J dropped 4 bases, with 14 bases sitting between them. CDR3 bases: TGTGCCAGCAGCGCCGGGCGGGTAGGCACTGAAGCTTTCTTT. Protein sequence: CASSAGRVGTEAFF.

V usage is TRBV3-1 (or the pseudogene TRBV3-2) and J usage is TRBJ2-7; 9 bases are shared with TRBD1. The length of the CDR3 is 12 residues. The V segment lost 8 bases and the J segment 3 bases; nucleotides outside the gene matches: 2. Germline CDR1 reads LGHDT; CDR2 reads YNNKEL (reference sequence). CDR3 sequence reads: CASGQGYYEQYF. The CDR3 DNA is TGTGCCAGCGGACAGGGGTACTACGAGCAGTACTTC.

The CDR3 region is CATRVGQTGEQYF. DNA of the CDR3: TGTGCCACCCGGGTGGGACAGACCGGCGAGCAGTACTTC. V is TRBV28 and J is TRBJ2-7; 7 bases map to TRBD1. V was pared by 10 bases and J by 6 bases, with 12 bases of the junction left unmatched. The CDR3 covers 13 residues. Germline V lookup: CDR1 MDHEN, CDR2 SYDVKM. Full variable domain (remainder filled in from reference TRBV28 and TRBJ2-7): DVKVTQSSRYLVKRTGEKVFLECVQDMDHENMFWYRQDPGLGLRLIYFSYDVKMKEKGDIPEGYSVSREKKERFSLILESASTNQTSMYLCATRVGQTGEQYFGPGTRLTVT.

The chain employs TRBV25-1 and TRBJ2-7, with 7 positions matching TRBD1. The germline V gene encodes CDR1 MGHDK and CDR2 SYGVNS. J was trimmed by 5 bases and V by 8 bases; bases with no gene match: 12. The CDR3 runs to 14 residues. CDR3 sequence reads: CASSSGTVLHEQYF. The CDR3 bases are TGTGCCAGCTCATCGGGGACAGTCCTCCACGAGCAGTACTTC.

The V and J genes are TRBV19 and TRBJ1-2, with TRBD1 matching over 12 bases. With 7 bases clipped from V and 5 bases from J, the junction kept 2 bases outside the gene matches. CDR3 length: 13 amino acids. Germline assignment: CDR1 LNHDA and CDR2 SQIVND (reference sequence). The CDR3 protein is CASKGQGAYGYTF. Here the CDR3 DNA reads TGTGCCAGTAAGGGACAGGGGGCGTATGGCTACACCTTC.

The V gene is TRBV5-1, the J gene TRBJ1-2; D possibly corresponds to TRBD1 (6 bases). The CDR3 covers 16 residues. Germline V lookup: CDR1 SGHRS, CDR2 YFSETQ. V shed 3 bases and J shed 4 bases, with 19 bases lying between them. CDR3 protein: CASSSYNRDSSYGYTF. CDR3 DNA sequence: TGCGCCAGCAGCTCGTATAACAGGGATTCTAGCTATGGCTACACCTTC.

This chain connects TRBV28 to TRBJ1-6, with TRBD1 matching 10 bases. Germline V lookup: CDR1 MDHEN, CDR2 SYDVKM. CDR3 length equals 17 residues. After removal of 5 bases from V and 7 bases from J, the junction contained 11 bases not matched to a gene. The CDR3 reads CASSTPDRGPYNSPLHF. The DNA of the CDR3 is TGTGCCAGCAGTACTCCCGACAGGGGGCCGTACAATTCACCCCTCCACTTT.

CDR3 sequence: CAIRPDREVTEAFF. For the CDR3, the DNA is TGTGCCATCAGGCCGGACAGGGAGGTCACTGAAGCTTTCTTT. The chain has TRBV10-3 and TRBJ1-1; 8 bases match TRBD1. From germline, CDR1 is ENHRY and CDR2 SYGVKD. The junction had 7 bases not matched to a gene; V was cut back by 6 bases and J by 4 bases. The CDR3 covers 14 residues.

The V and J genes are TRBV19 and TRBJ2-3, with TRBD2 matching over 8 bases. The CDR3 spans 14 residues. Germline CDR1 LNHDA, CDR2 SQIVND (reference sequence). With V trimmed by 10 bases and J by 1 base, 7 bases remained unmatched. This CDR3 is CATSPAGGTDTQYF. CDR3 nucleotide sequence: TGTGCCACCTCGCCAGCGGGAGGCACAGATACGCAGTATTTT.

J is TRBJ1-1 and V is TRBV10-1, with 7 nucleotides matching TRBD1. V was clipped by 5 bases and J by 0 bases; unmatched bases: 3. The CDR3 loop spans 14 amino acids. CDR1 WNHNN and CDR2 SYGVQD come from the germline V gene (reference sequence). The CDR3 bases are TGCGCCAGCAGTCCAGGGGGAATGAACACTGAAGCTTTCTTT. Translated, it gives CASSPGGMNTEAFF.

The V and J genes are TRBV6-5 and TRBJ2-5; TRBD1 agrees at 9 bases. Germline values: CDR1 MNHEY, CDR2 SVGAGI. This CDR3 spans 16 amino acids. Germline trimming cut 2 bases from V and 7 bases from J; bases unmatched to any gene: 11. This CDR3 is CASSYTRTGVYGTQYF. The CDR3, as DNA: TGTGCCAGCAGTTACACCCGGACAGGGGTGTATGGGACCCAGTACTTC.

CDR3 DNA: TGTGCCAGCAGCGCGGTTGGGACTAGCATATCCAAAAACATTCAGTACTTC. This codes for CASSAVGTSISKNIQYF. This sequence joins TRBV9 and TRBJ2-4; TRBD2 matches 9 bases. V lost 3 bases, J lost 2 bases, and 9 bases stayed unmatched. Germline loops: CDR1 SGDLS, CDR2 YYNGEE. This CDR3 contains 17 residues.

The chain is built from TRBV4-1 and TRBJ2-7; D perhaps matches TRBD2 (6 bases). Trimming took 0 bases from V and 3 from J, leaving 12 bases between them. This CDR3 comprises 15 residues. Germline V CDR1 and CDR2: MGHRA, YSYEKL. The CDR3 region has the DNA TGCGCCAGCAGCCAAGAGGTAGCGGTGAACTACGAGCAGTACTTC. It is translated as CASSQEVAVNYEQYF.

The CDR3 sequence is CASRGQATYEQYF. Written as DNA, the CDR3 is TGTGCCAGCAGGGGACAGGCCACCTACGAGCAGTACTTC. V and J are TRBV12-3 or TRBV12-4 and TRBJ2-7, with TRBD1 identical over 8 bases. V lost 6 bases, J lost 2 bases, and 3 bases stayed unmatched. The CDR3 is made up of 13 amino acids.

On this clone: Other DNA sequences within the sample encode an identical CDR3. The V gene is TRBV10-3, the J gene TRBJ1-2; perhaps TRBD1 as D (6 bases). The V gene's germline CDR1 is ENHRY and CDR2 SYGVKD. With 4 bases removed from V and 4 bases from J, the gap between germline ends came to 10 bases. This CDR3 spans 13 amino acids. DNA for the CDR3: TGTGCCATCAGTGTACAGGGCGGCTATGGCTACACCTTC. Protein product: CAISVQGGYGYTF.

The chain is built from TRBV5-1 and TRBJ2-7, with 9 bases lining up with TRBD1. CDR3 length: 15 residues. Germline V CDR1 and CDR2: SGHRS, YFSETQ. Trimming at V came to 0 bases and at J to 5 bases, leaving 6 bases not matched to a gene. The CDR3 DNA reads as TGCGCCAGCAGCTTGGCCACAGGGGGCGGGGACGAGCAGTACTTC. It is translated as CASSLATGGGDEQYF.

In DNA form, the CDR3 reads TGTGCCAGCAGGGGGGGGGCAGATGAGCGGACTGAAGCTTTCTTT. Its translation is CASRGGADERTEAFF. This rearrangement joins TRBV5-6 to TRBJ1-1; possible D gene TRBD1, 6 bases. V lost 5 bases and J 5 bases, leaving 19 bases between the germline ends. This CDR3 is built from 15 residues. The V gene's germline CDR1 is SGHDT and CDR2 YYEEEE.